Sequencing of this TCR beta chain was carried out in a study of shared clonotypes between healthy human individuals. Clones were read by immunoSEQ multiplex PCR, and TCRdb kept only the in-frame ones, dropping some. This sample has about 1.5 million clones; approximately 98% occur once, and the top ten carry less than 0.55%. Trimming shortened V by 5 bases and J by 9 bases, and 14 bases separated the two germline ends. This CDR3 has 13 residues. Germline V CDR1 and CDR2: MNHEY, SVGAGI. As regards this clone: Its target is not known.

General study results and limits: Apart from blood, nothing was sampled; tissue repertoires likely differ.

Every contributor of samples was a Caucasian grown-up residing in Nashville, Tennessee. CD45RA-negative memory and CD45RA+ naive subsets were split from the CD4+ cells. This chain connects TRBV6-5 to TRBJ2-1; the D gene is possibly TRBD1 (6 bases). The specimen was naive CD4+ T cells sorted from blood. As for subset: CD45RA+ positively selected. The TCR was taken from a man younger than 40 in good health. The CDR3 loop is CASSLRQVGEQFF. CDR3 coding DNA: TGTGCCAGCAGTCTACGACAGGTCGGTGAGCAGTTCTTC.